Each of the 20 T cell receptor beta chains below was sequenced from the same sample in a study of identical twins. TCRdb processed the 5' RACE reads anew with MiXCR; each CDR3 protein has one entry. The data hold hundreds of thousands of distinct CDR3 sequences, with around a tenth observed a single time. Material for sequencing was memory (CD45RO+) T cells sorted from blood. These TCRs come from a woman in her late teens or twenties in good health.

At least ten counts were recorded for this clonotype. The rearrangement links TRBV7-2 to TRBJ2-7, with D possibly being TRBD2 (6 bases). The CDR3 consists of 13 residues. Germline lookup yields CDR1 SGHTA and CDR2 FQGNSA. V shed 1 base and J shed 12 bases, with 16 bases lying between them. CDR3 in amino acids: CASSLEEEGGRYF. Here the CDR3 DNA reads TGTGCCAGCAGCTTAGAGGAGGAGGGTGGGCGGTACTTC.

This clonotype has more than one count but fewer than ten. The rearrangement joins TRBV7-9 to TRBJ2-3; possibly TRBD2 for D (5 bases). The V and J ends lost 1 base and 6 bases respectively, with 11 bases between them. Germline V CDR1 and CDR2: SEHNR, FQNEAQ (reference sequence). This CDR3 spans 14 amino acids. The CDR3 is CASSLVPLADTQYF. CDR3 coding DNA: TGTGCCAGCAGCTTAGTCCCCCTAGCCGATACGCAGTATTTT.

The V gene is TRBV5-1, the J gene TRBJ2-5; D assignment may be TRBD1 or TRBD2 (5 bases each). The CDR3 loop spans 14 amino acids. The V end was cut by 6 bases, the J end by 4 bases, with 16 bases between. Germline loops: CDR1 SGHRS, CDR2 YFSETQ. Written as DNA, the CDR3 is TGCGCCAGCACCCCCGGGGCAAAAGGAGAGACCCAGTACTTC. It is translated as CASTPGAKGETQYF. Looking up the rest from reference TRBV5-1 and TRBJ2-5 gives the full variable domain: KAGVTQTPRYLIKTRGQQVTLSCSPISGHRSVSWYQQTPGQGLQFLFEYFSETQRNKGNFPGRFSGRQFSNSRSEMNVSTLELGDSALYLCASTPGAKGETQYFGPGTRLLVL.

The chain recombines TRBV19 with TRBJ1-5, with D hard to call. The germline V gene has CDR1 LNHDA and CDR2 SQIVND (reference sequence). The CDR3 is made up of 13 amino acids. Trimming shortened V by 4 bases and J by 11 bases, and 15 bases separated the two germline ends. The CDR3 DNA reads as TGTGCCAGTAGTACAGTCCCGGTCCCGACCCAGCATTTT. The encoded protein is CASSTVPVPTQHF.

There are many counts of this clonotype. The V and J genes are TRBV7-3 and TRBJ1-3, with 11 bases aligning to TRBD1. This CDR3 spans 16 amino acids. Germline CDR1 is SGHTA and CDR2 is FQGTGA. Germline trimming cut 5 bases from V and 2 bases from J; bases unmatched to any gene: 5. CDR3 DNA sequence: TGTGCCAGCAGCCCCCAGGGACAGGGGGCTGGAAACACCATATATTTT. It codes for CASSPQGQGAGNTIYF.

This chain connects TRBV6-5 to TRBJ1-1, with TRBD1 identical over 7 bases. The CDR3 runs to 16 residues. J gave up 1 base and V 0 bases, and 5 bases lay outside the gene matches. Germline lookup yields CDR1 MNHEY and CDR2 SVGAGI. The CDR3 coding sequence is TGTGCCAGCAGTTACTCAGGGGGCGGCCCGAACACTGAAGCTTTCTTT. Its translation is CASSYSGGGPNTEAFF.

This clonotype was observed a handful of times. The chain combines TRBV27 with TRBJ2-7; 8 nucleotides match TRBD1. Trimming cost V 4 bases and J 2 bases; bases outside gene matches: 1. The CDR3 covers 13 residues. Germline-derived CDR1 and CDR2 are MNHEY and SMNVEV (reference sequence). The CDR3 protein is CASSWDRTYEQYF. The CDR3, as DNA: TGTGCCAGCAGTTGGGACAGGACCTACGAGCAGTACTTC.

There are many counts of this clonotype. This sequence joins TRBV5-1 and TRBJ2-1; possible D gene TRBD1, 6 bases. Germline V gives CDR1 SGHRS, CDR2 YFSETQ. CDR3 length equals 16 residues. V was pared by 0 bases and J by 0 bases, with 10 bases between. CDR3 coding DNA: TGCGCCAGCAGCTTGGCAGGGGTTAGCTCCTACAATGAGCAGTTCTTC. It is translated as CASSLAGVSSYNEQFF.

The V and J genes are TRBV30 and TRBJ2-1; TRBD2 matches 16 bases. J was trimmed by 7 bases and V by 2 bases; bases with no gene match: 11. This CDR3 has 18 amino acids. Germline CDR1 reads GTSNPN; CDR2 reads SVGIG (reference sequence). The CDR3 sequence: CAWSNPGLAGGPRNEQFF. CDR3 DNA: TGTGCCTGGAGTAACCCGGGACTAGCGGGAGGGCCGAGGAATGAGCAGTTCTTC.

The gene calls are TRBV12-3 or TRBV12-4 and TRBJ2-3; 8 positions agree with TRBD2. V dropped 5 bases and J dropped 1; count of bases not matched to a gene: 8. The length of the CDR3 is 16 residues. The CDR3, as DNA: TGTGCCAGCAGTCCGCCTACTAGCGGCCGCACAGATACGCAGTATTTT. Translation gives CASSPPTSGRTDTQYF.

The gene calls are TRBV20-1 and TRBJ2-7; 8 bases are a match to TRBD2. This CDR3 has 15 amino acids. Looked up from germline, CDR1 is DFQATT and CDR2 is SNEGSKA (reference sequence). V trimming: 7 bases; J trimming: 6 bases; junction bases outside the gene matches: 17. This CDR3 reads CSVPGRSGGLPEQYF. DNA of the CDR3: TGCAGTGTCCCAGGTCGTTCGGGGGGGCTTCCCGAGCAGTACTTC.

This clonotype was found a few times. V is TRBV7-2 and J is TRBJ2-3; 7 bases are shared with TRBD2. The germline CDR1 and CDR2 sequences are SGHTA and FQGNSA. V lost 2 bases to trimming and J lost 4 bases; unmatched junction nucleotides: 9. The CDR3 runs to 16 residues. The CDR3 spells CASSLITGGMSDTQYF. The CDR3 coding sequence is TGTGCCAGCAGCTTAATCACGGGGGGTATGTCAGATACGCAGTATTTT.

This chain connects TRBV6-5 to TRBJ2-7, with D unresolved. The V gene lost 0 bases and the J gene lost 4 bases, with 4 bases spanning the gap. This CDR3 spans 12 amino acids. Germline CDR1 is MNHEY and CDR2 is SVGAGI. The DNA for the CDR3 is TGTGCCAGCAGTTACTCACAGTACGAGCAGTACTTC. This encodes CASSYSQYEQYF.

This clonotype has a count of ten or more. This chain links TRBV20-1 with TRBJ1-2, with 7 bases lining up with TRBD1. The V and J ends lost 6 bases and 5 bases, in that order; junction bases with no gene match: 9. The CDR3 spans 13 residues. Germline V CDR1 and CDR2: DFQATT, SNEGSKA (reference sequence). The CDR3 DNA reads TGCAGTGCCCCACTAGGGGGCGGGTATGGCTACACCTTC. Its protein product is CSAPLGGGYGYTF.

In this sample, this clonotype turned up a few times. The chain recombines TRBV9 with TRBJ2-3, with D perhaps matching TRBD1 or TRBD2 (5 bases each). Germline loops: CDR1 SGDLS, CDR2 YYNGEE. With 4 bases removed from V and 2 bases from J, the gap between germline ends came to 17 bases. The CDR3 spans 16 residues. The CDR3 DNA follows: TGTGCCAGCAGCCCGGGACCGATACTACCCACAGATACGCAGTATTTT. Protein: CASSPGPILPTDTQYF.

The CDR3 sequence: CASRMTGTDLMAKNIQYF. DNA of the CDR3: TGTGCCAGCAGGATGACAGGGACAGATCTGATGGCCAAAAACATTCAGTACTTC. This chain joins TRBV6-1 and TRBJ2-4, with TRBD1 matching over 7 bases. Trimming cost V 6 bases and J 1 base; bases outside gene matches: 15. This CDR3 comprises 18 residues. The V gene's germline CDR1 is MNHNS and CDR2 SASEGT.

This clonotype appeared a few times. The chain links TRBV9 to TRBJ2-3; D tentatively reads TRBD1 or TRBD2 (7 bases each). CDR1 and CDR2 (germline): SGDLS, YYNGEE. The CDR3 sequence is 16 residues long. V was trimmed by 4 bases and J by 0 bases, leaving 15 bases between them. The CDR3 reads CASSPPQGGSTDTQYF. The CDR3 coding sequence is TGTGCCAGCAGCCCACCCCAGGGGGGGAGCACAGATACGCAGTATTTT.

The chain employs TRBV29-1 and TRBJ2-3; 8 bases match TRBD1. CDR1 is SQVTM, CDR2 ANQGSEA, per germline. Trimming at V came to 5 bases and at J to 5 bases, leaving 9 bases not matched to a gene. This CDR3 region has 14 residues. CDR3 sequence: CSVNPGQAVDTQYF. CDR3 sequence (DNA): TGCAGCGTTAATCCGGGACAGGCTGTAGATACGCAGTATTTT.

This clonotype has just a few counts. The rearrangement links TRBV6-5 to TRBJ2-7; TRBD2 agrees at 11 bases. V lost 2 bases to trimming and J lost 5 bases; unmatched junction nucleotides: 8. There are 16 residues in the CDR3. Germline loops: CDR1 MNHEY, CDR2 SVGAGI. CDR3 amino acids: CASSYLLAGGPHEQYF. CDR3 coding DNA: TGTGCCAGCAGTTACCTGCTAGCGGGGGGCCCCCACGAGCAGTACTTC.

This clonotype occurred many times. The chain carries TRBV5-1 and TRBJ2-5; unclear D gene. Germline CDR1 is SGHRS and CDR2 is YFSETQ. V dropped 3 bases and J dropped 4 bases, with 13 bases sitting between them. The CDR3 contains 14 residues. CDR3 in DNA: TGCGCCAGCAGCTGGGGTGGGGTGCGAGAGACCCAGTACTTC. This codes for CASSWGGVRETQYF.